This TCR beta chain came from a study of cytomegalovirus exposure and HLA in healthy donors. Study-wide findings and caveats: The study flagged about 160 TCR beta chains as cytomegalovirus-associated. Under in vitro conditions, three CMV-associated chains were confirmed as specific for CMV antigens.

Clones were sequenced by immunoSEQ multiplex PCR, and TCRdb holds only the in-frame ones, with some missing. Of about 240,000 clones in the sample, roughly 86% were seen once. In the case of this clone: Its matching antigen is unknown.

The donors were in the roughly 120-subject validation cohort; that cohort was separate from the roughly 660-subject first cohort. Germline values: CDR1 MNHEY, CDR2 SMNVEV (reference sequence). Germline trimming cut 3 bases from V and 4 bases from J; bases unmatched to any gene: 0. This CDR3 region has 13 residues. The chain employs TRBV27 and TRBJ2-5, with TRBD1 matching 9 bases. Sample: PBMCs. This sequence was found in a woman aged 25 to 39 in good health and CMV-seropositive. The CDR3 is CASSLDRGETQYF. CDR3 nucleotides: TGTGCCAGCAGTTTGGACAGGGGAGAGACCCAGTACTTC.